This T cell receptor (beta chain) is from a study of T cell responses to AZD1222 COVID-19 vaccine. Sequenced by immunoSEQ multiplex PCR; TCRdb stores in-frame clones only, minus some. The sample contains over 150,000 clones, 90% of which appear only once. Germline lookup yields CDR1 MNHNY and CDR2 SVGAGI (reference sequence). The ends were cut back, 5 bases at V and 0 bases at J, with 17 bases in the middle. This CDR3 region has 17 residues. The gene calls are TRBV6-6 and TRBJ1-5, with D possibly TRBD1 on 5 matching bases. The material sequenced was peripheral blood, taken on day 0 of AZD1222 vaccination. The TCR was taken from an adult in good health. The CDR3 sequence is CASSLTWTPNSNQPQHF. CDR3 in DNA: TGTGCCAGCAGTCTTACTTGGACACCTAATAGCAATCAGCCCCAGCATTTT.